This TCR beta chain was sequenced during a study of regulatory dendritic cells for organ transplantation. Across the study: Regulatory dendritic cells came from monocytes given vitamin D3 and IL-10. Study-wide findings and caveats: The most alloreactive TCR clonotypes were found in resting memory CD8+ cells. Regulatory dendritic cells appeared to expand memory CD8+ clones less than mature ones.

The method was immunoSEQ multiplex PCR; TCRdb's version includes in-frame clones alone and lacks a portion of them. In the table there are 6,000 to 8,500 clones, 65% to 75% of which are singletons. This CDR3 has 13 residues. Deletions cut 0 bases from V and 9 bases from J, with 9 bases between. Germline V gene lookup returns CDR1 LGHNA and CDR2 YNFKEQ. Sorted T cells were CFSE-labeled and cultured 4 to 5 days with allogeneic regulatory or mature dendritic cells at 1:10. This clone was picked up a small number of times. Antigen: not known. This TCR derives from a human donor in good health. J is TRBJ2-1 and V is TRBV4-2, with D maybe TRBD2 (6 bases). The specimen was memory CD4+ T cells from blood cultured with dendritic cells. As for subset: CD45RO+ memory T cells. CDR3 amino acids: CASSQERRAEQFF. Written as DNA, the CDR3 is TGTGCCAGCAGCCAAGAGAGGAGGGCTGAGCAGTTCTTC.